The sequence of this T cell receptor beta chain was determined in a study of blood T cell repertoires in COVID-19. About the study: Specimens from acute and convalescent COVID-19 originated in the United States, Italy and Spain. PBMCs, B-cell-depleted T cells, or T cells provided the cDNA or gDNA that made up the material.

Germline V gene lookup returns CDR1 MNHNS and CDR2 SASEGT. The V end was cut by 5 bases, the J end by 5 bases, with 9 bases between. The CDR3 extends over 13 amino acids. As processed by the authors: By means of reference gene primer amplification, nucleated cell counts were estimated. The table came from immunoSEQ multiplex PCR; TCRdb's copy has only in-frame clones and leaves some out. V, J and clone size were drawn from that table, and D and trimming were deduced from the DNA. This table has about 200,000 clones, nearly 90% appearing once. The TCR was taken from a man over 45 with acute or convalescent COVID-19. V is TRBV6-1 and J is TRBJ1-4; D possibly corresponds to TRBD1 (5 bases). The sequencing input was peripheral blood. The CDR3 bases are TGTGCCAGCAGTTTTGGGGGGAATGAAAAACTGTTTTTT. Amino acids: CASSFGGNEKLFF.